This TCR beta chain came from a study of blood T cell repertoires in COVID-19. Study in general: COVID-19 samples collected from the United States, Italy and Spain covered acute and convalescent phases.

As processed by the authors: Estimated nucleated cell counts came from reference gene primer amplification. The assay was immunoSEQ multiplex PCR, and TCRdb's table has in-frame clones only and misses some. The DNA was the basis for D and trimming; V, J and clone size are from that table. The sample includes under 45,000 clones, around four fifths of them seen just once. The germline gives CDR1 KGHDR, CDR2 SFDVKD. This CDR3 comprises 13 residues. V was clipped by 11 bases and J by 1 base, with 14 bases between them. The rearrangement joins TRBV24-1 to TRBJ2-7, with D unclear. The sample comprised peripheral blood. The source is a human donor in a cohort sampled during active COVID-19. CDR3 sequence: CANDGYDSYEQYF. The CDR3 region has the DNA TGTGCCAATGACGGGTACGATTCCTACGAGCAGTACTTC.